The 5 T cell receptor beta chains given below trace back to one sample, sequenced in a study of blood T cell repertoires in COVID-19. The method was immunoSEQ multiplex PCR; TCRdb's version includes in-frame clones alone and lacks a portion of them. The data show about 200,000 clones, 83% seen once. Sequencing was carried out using peripheral blood. Receptors originate from a woman in her thirties or forties with active or convalescent COVID-19.

The rearrangement uses TRBV7-2 and TRBJ2-3; the D gene is possibly TRBD2 (5 bases). CDR1 SGHTA and CDR2 FQGNSA come from the germline V gene. V lost 2 bases and J lost 2, with 17 bases in between. There are 17 residues in the CDR3. This CDR3 is CASSLTKASGDTDTQYF. The CDR3 DNA follows: TGTGCCAGCAGCTTAACCAAGGCGAGCGGAGACACAGATACGCAGTATTTT.

The chain joins TRBV29-1 to TRBJ2-1; the match to TRBD2 covers 9 bases. Germline loops: CDR1 SQVTM, CDR2 ANQGSEA. This CDR3 is 13 amino acids long. J was trimmed by 10 bases and V by 8 bases; bases with no gene match: 12. The CDR3 DNA follows: TGCAGCTCCGCTAGCGGGATACAGGCGGAGCAGTTCTTC. It specifies CSSASGIQAEQFF.

The chain recombines TRBV27 with TRBJ1-5, with D perhaps TRBD1 (6 bases). The CDR3 runs to 14 residues. The germline CDR1 and CDR2 sequences are MNHEY and SMNVEV (reference sequence). Trimming took 5 bases from V and 7 from J, leaving 15 bases between them. The CDR3 sequence is CASSAQGNQQPQHF. The CDR3 region has the DNA TGTGCCAGCAGTGCACAGGGCAATCAACAGCCCCAGCATTTT.

The chain employs TRBV30 and TRBJ2-2, with D tentatively TRBD1 (6 bases). Germline CDR1 GTSNPN, CDR2 SVGIG (reference sequence). This CDR3 region has 14 residues. V lost 2 bases and J lost 4, with 11 bases in between. The CDR3 DNA reads TGTGCCTGGAGTAATGTAGGGGGCACCGGGGAGCTGTTTTTT. This gives the protein CAWSNVGGTGELFF.

The chain links TRBV12-3 or TRBV12-4 to TRBJ2-3; 8 bases agree with TRBD2. Trimming at V came to 4 bases and at J to 8 bases, leaving 5 bases not matched to a gene. This CDR3 contains 13 residues. The CDR3 here is CASSSGGLATQYF. In nucleotides, the CDR3 is TGTGCCAGCAGTTCCGGAGGACTAGCTACGCAGTATTTT.